This T cell receptor (beta chain) is from a study of naive CD8 T cells in extremely preterm neonates. Notes on the study in general: Preterm CDR3s were shorter than older groups', with fewer N additions and less trimming. Shared CDR3 nucleotide sequences: preterm around 3%, term approximately 0.37%, children less than 0.035%, adults around 0.0097%.

Using immunoSEQ multiplex PCR, the repertoire was profiled, and TCRdb retains in-frame clones only, with some absent. Among over 6,500 clones, approximately 98% were seen once, and the ten largest hold 0.3% to 0.35%. On this clone: Its target is unknown.

The CDR3 runs to 18 residues. Germline trimming cut 5 bases from V and 0 bases from J; bases unmatched to any gene: 9. Germline V gene data show CDR1 as SGHAT and CDR2 as FQDESV (reference sequence). Healthy children aged roughly 15-56 months having elective surgery, and healthy nonsmoking adults, gave blood. The sample holds sorted live naive CD8+ CD45RA+CCR7+ T cells. The receptor was isolated from a human donor in good health. The chain couples TRBV11-1 to TRBJ2-1; 11 positions agree with TRBD1. Sequenced sample: naive CD8+ T cells from blood. CDR3: CASSPRTGGPSSYNEQFF. The CDR3 nucleotides are TGTGCCAGCAGCCCCCGGACAGGGGGCCCCAGCTCCTACAATGAGCAGTTCTTC. Looking up the rest from reference TRBV11-1 and TRBJ2-1 gives the full variable domain: EAEVAQSPRYKITEKSQAVAFWCDPISGHATLYWYRQILGQGPELLVQFQDESVVDDSQLPKDRFSAERLKGVDSTLKIQPAELGDSAMYLCASSPRTGGPSSYNEQFFGPGTRLTVL.